The 26 T cell receptor beta chains listed next were all sequenced from one sample in a study of tumor and adjacent non-tumor tissue in lung cancer. A modified ARM-PCR protocol with three rounds of nested PCR amplified TCRbeta. TCRdb redid the calling of the multiplex PCR reads with MiXCR, one entry per CDR3 protein. The sample yields about 93,000 distinct CDR3 sequences, just over 65% seen once. RNA was extracted from bulk tissue without any cell sorting. The sequenced sample was lung tumor tissue. The receptors were sampled from a man between 60 and 75 years old with non-small cell lung cancer.

This clonotype turned up a few times. At one boundary the junction diverges from the germline segment, which might be a read error. The chain uses TRBV6-1 and TRBJ2-7, with TRBD1 matching over 7 bases. Germline CDR1 and CDR2: MNHNS and SASEGT. The CDR3 has 14 amino acids. For the CDR3, the DNA is TGTGCCAGCAGTGCCGACAGGGCAACCTACGGGCAGTACTTC. It yields the protein CASSADRATYGQYF.

About this clonotype: Mismatch with germline at one junction end may stem from a read error. J is TRBJ2-1 and V is TRBV11-2; D not resolved. The germline V gene has CDR1 SGHAT and CDR2 FQNNGV. There are 13 residues in the CDR3. The CDR3: CASSPISANEQFF. For the CDR3, the DNA is TGCGCCAGCAGCCCCATTTCGGCCAATGAGCAGTTCTTC.

The chain carries TRBV20-1 and TRBJ2-5; TRBD2 agrees at 8 bases. CDR3 length: 16 amino acids. V gave up 2 bases and J gave up 4 bases; unmatched junction bases: 12. Germline CDR1 and CDR2: DFQATT and SNEGSKA (reference sequence). Written as DNA, the CDR3 is TGCAGTGCTAGAATCAATCGGTCCGGACTAGCAGAGACCCAGTACTTC. Translated: CSARINRSGLAETQYF.

Note on this clonotype: One end of the junction fails to match germline, which may point to a read error. V usage is TRBV11-1 and J usage is TRBJ1-2; D not resolved. This CDR3 region has 14 residues. CDR1 SGHAT and CDR2 FQDESV come from the germline V gene (reference sequence). CDR3 in DNA: TGTGACAGCATCATAGCCGGCAGTAACTATGGCTATACCTTC. Its translation is CDSIIAGSNYGYTF.

Points on this clonotype: This CDR3 is missing its conserved last phenylalanine or tryptophan, likely due to a read error. The chain is built from TRBV6-5 and TRBJ2-2, with 7 positions matching TRBD2. This CDR3 is 16 amino acids long. CDR1 and CDR2 (germline): MNHEY, SVGAGI. V dropped 3 bases and J dropped 2; count of bases not matched to a gene: 6. The CDR3 DNA sequence: TGTGCCAGCAGTTATAAGGGGAGGGCAAACACCGGGGAGCTGTTTCTT. Protein product: CASSYKGRANTGELFL.

The rearrangement links TRBV11-2 to TRBJ1-2; D not resolved. With 1 base removed from V and 2 bases from J, the gap between germline ends came to 8 bases. This CDR3 has 14 amino acids. Germline CDR1 and CDR2: SGHAT and FQNNGV. DNA for the CDR3: TGTGCCAGCAGCTTAGGAGGAGGGAACTATGGCTACACCTTC. As protein: CASSLGGGNYGYTF.

On this clonotype itself: The junction departs from germline at one end; a sequencing error may be responsible. This chain joins TRBV12-3 or TRBV12-4 and TRBJ2-4; TRBD1 aligns across 10 bases. The CDR3 spans 15 residues. The CDR3 region is CSSSPLGTGEGILYF. For the CDR3, the DNA is TGTTCCAGCAGTCCACTCGGGACAGGGGAAGGGATTCTGTACTTC.

This clonotype was observed at least ten times. The chain is built from TRBV5-1 and TRBJ1-2, with D uncertain. This CDR3 has 14 residues. CDR1 and CDR2 (germline): SGHRS, YFSETQ. V dropped 4 bases and J dropped 0 bases, with 10 bases sitting between them. The CDR3 coding sequence is TGCGCCAGCAGCGCTACAGTTACTAACTATGGCTACACCTTC. Translating gives CASSATVTNYGYTF.

In regard to this clonotype: This is likely a read error, given that the CDR3 carries no conserved phenylalanine or tryptophan at its end. The V gene is TRBV29-1, the J gene TRBJ2-7; D could derive from TRBD1 or TRBD2 (5 bases each). This CDR3 has 13 residues. Germline CDR1 reads SQVTM; CDR2 reads ANQGSEA. The CDR3 is CRATRGIGERQYL. The CDR3 nucleotides read TGCAGAGCCACGAGAGGGATAGGGGAGCGGCAGTACCTC.

This clonotype was found a few times. This may stem from a read error, because a much larger clone lies one nucleotide away. The V and J genes are TRBV10-3 and TRBJ1-1; TRBD1 agrees at 11 bases. V was clipped by 11 bases and J by 5 bases; unmatched bases: 10. Germline V gene sequence: CDR1 ENHRY, CDR2 SYGVKD. This CDR3 is 14 amino acids long. The CDR3 DNA is TGTGCCTGCGGACAGGGGGCGGAAAGTACTGAAGCTTTCTTT. Translated: CACGQGAESTEAFF.

Only one count was recorded for this clonotype. This CDR3 reads CSARDFRGGSNTEIFF. The CDR3 bases are TGCAGTGCTAGAGATTTTAGAGGGGGGTCGAACACTGAAATTTTCTTT. The rearrangement joins TRBV20-1 to TRBJ1-1, with D possibly TRBD1 on 6 matching bases. The CDR3 is 16 amino acids. V was cut by 0 bases and J by 13 bases, with 27 bases left in between. The germline V gene has CDR1 DFQATT and CDR2 SNEGSKA (reference sequence).

This clonotype turned up a few times. This may stem from a read error, because a much larger clone lies one nucleotide away. J is TRBJ2-7 and V is TRBV5-1; D is perhaps TRBD2 (6 bases). V was clipped by 4 bases and J by 5 bases, with 16 bases between them. The CDR3 is made up of 14 amino acids. Germline lookup yields CDR1 SGHRS and CDR2 YFSETQ. The CDR3 region has the DNA TGCGCCAGCAGCCGGTTTGGGGACTCGGACGAGCAGTACTTC. Its translation: CASSRFGDSDEQYF. Full variable domain (rest looked up from reference TRBV5-1 and TRBJ2-7): KAGVTQTPRYLIKTRGQQVTLSCSPISGHRSVSWYQQTPGQGLQFLFEYFSETQRNKGNFPGRFSGRQFSNSRSEMNVSTLELGDSALYLCASSRFGDSDEQYFGPGTRLTVT.

This chain uses TRBV12-3 or TRBV12-4 with TRBJ2-1, with D possibly matching TRBD1 (5 bases). The CDR3 length is 12 residues. The CDR3 bases are TGTACCAACAGCCGTGACAGCAATGAGCAGTTCTTC. Amino acids: CTNSRDSNEQFF.

This clonotype has only a few counts. This may be a read error: a much more frequent sequence differs by one nucleotide. The gene calls are TRBV6-1 and TRBJ1-1; no firm D call. The CDR3 covers 14 residues. CDR1 is MNHNS, CDR2 SASEGT, per germline. In nucleotides, the CDR3 is TGTGTCAGCCGAACAAGCACCCAGAACACTGAAGCTTTCTTT. It is translated as CVSRTSTQNTEAFF.

This clonotype was seen many times. The rearrangement uses TRBV4-3 and TRBJ2-2; tentatively, D is TRBD2 (5 bases). The length of the CDR3 is 14 residues. With 1 base removed from V and 5 bases from J, the gap between germline ends came to 8 bases. Germline CDR1 reads LGHNA; CDR2 reads YSLEER. CDR3 in DNA: TGCGCCAGCAGCCAAGGGCCGGGAACCGGGGAGCTGTTTTTT. It is translated as CASSQGPGTGELFF.

This clonotype was detected only once. DNA of the CDR3: TGTGCCAGTAGTATAGATTACAGGTCGAACACTGAAGCTTTCTTT. It translates to CASSIDYRSNTEAFF. This chain uses TRBV19 with TRBJ1-1; D is possibly TRBD1 (5 bases). Trimming stripped 0 bases from V and 1 base from J, with 9 bases between. The CDR3 loop spans 15 amino acids. CDR1 is LNHDA, CDR2 SQIVND, per germline (reference sequence).

The V and J genes are TRBV6-2 or TRBV6-3 and TRBJ2-5; TRBD2 matches 7 bases. Per the germline V gene, CDR1 is MNHEY and CDR2 is SVGEGT. The CDR3 sequence is 19 residues long. Trimming at V came to 4 bases and at J to 3 bases, leaving 20 bases not matched to a gene. The CDR3 region has the DNA TGTGCCAGCAGTTTGGCGGCTAAAGGGAGGGCCGAGGTCGAAGAGACCCAGTACTTC. It codes for CASSLAAKGRAEVEETQYF.

The chain joins TRBV4-1 to TRBJ1-2; unclear D gene. This CDR3 is 15 amino acids long. Trimming took 3 bases from V and 9 from J, leaving 20 bases between them. CDR1 and CDR2 from the germline V gene are MGHRA and YSYEKL. CDR3 DNA sequence: TGCGCCAGCAGCCAGAGAACCCATCTAGGGTATAGCTACACCTTC. Protein sequence: CASSQRTHLGYSYTF.

The chain recombines TRBV5-6 with TRBJ1-4, with D possibly TRBD1 on 6 matching bases. The V gene lost 3 bases and the J gene lost 6 bases, with 12 bases spanning the gap. The CDR3 is made up of 14 amino acids. Germline V gene lookup returns CDR1 SGHDT and CDR2 YYEEEE. CDR3 in amino acids: CASSWGQGHEKLFF. Written as DNA, the CDR3 is TGTGCCAGCAGCTGGGGACAAGGGCATGAAAAACTGTTTTTT.

The sample holds many counts of this clonotype. The chain recombines TRBV6-6 with TRBJ2-3; unclear D gene. Germline assignment: CDR1 MNHNY and CDR2 SVGAGI (reference sequence). V was shortened by 5 bases and J by 5 bases, with 14 bases between the two germline ends. This CDR3 region has 14 residues. The CDR3 DNA follows: TGTGCCAGCAGTCCCACCCTTAAACGAGATACGCAGTATTTT. It specifies CASSPTLKRDTQYF.

With respect to this clonotype: A much larger clone sits a single nucleotide away, making a read error possible. The chain carries TRBV6-5 and TRBJ1-5; the D gene is possibly TRBD1 (5 bases). CDR1 MNHEY and CDR2 SVGAGI come from the germline V gene. The CDR3 covers 14 residues. The CDR3 is CASSPGGSNQSQHF. The CDR3 nucleotides are TGTGCCAGCAGCCCGGGGGGGAGCAATCAGTCCCAGCATTTT.

Notes on this clonotype: A junction end diverges from the germline sequence, so it may reflect a read error. This sequence joins TRBV10-3 and TRBJ1-5; D gene uncertain. Germline assignment: CDR1 ENHRY and CDR2 SYGVKD. This CDR3 has 13 amino acids. In DNA, the CDR3 is TGTGCTATCAGTGACTCATGGGGTCAGCCCCAGCATTTT. Protein sequence: CAISDSWGQPQHF.

On this clonotype itself: The junction departs from the called germline gene at one end, perhaps through a read error. The chain couples TRBV12-3 or TRBV12-4 to TRBJ1-4; D not resolved. This CDR3 is 15 amino acids long. The DNA of the CDR3 is TGTGCCAGCAGCCCCATTCGGGCAACTAATGAAAAACTGGTTTTT. Translating gives CASSPIRATNEKLVF.

As to this clonotype: One junction end does not reproduce the germline sequence, and a read error may be involved. This chain links TRBV12-3 or TRBV12-4 with TRBJ2-4, with D tentatively TRBD1 (6 bases). The CDR3 is made up of 15 amino acids. CDR3 protein: CASSPLGTREGIHYF. CDR3 DNA: TGTGCCAGCAGTCCACTGGGGACAAGGGAAGGCATTCACTACTTC.

Comments on this clonotype: Sequence at one end of the junction differs from germline and may be a read error. This sequence joins TRBV6-5 and TRBJ1-6, with D uncertain. Germline V gene lookup returns CDR1 MNHEY and CDR2 SVGAGI. The CDR3 loop spans 12 amino acids. The CDR3 reads CASNSSGSPLHF. The CDR3 nucleotides read TGTGCTAGCAATTCTTCTGGTTCACCCCTCCACTTT.

As concerns this clonotype: An end of the junction does not agree with germline; a read error may underlie this. The J gene is TRBJ1-4, the V gene TRBV4-2; no reliable D call. The CDR3 consists of 15 residues. Germline V gives CDR1 LGHNA, CDR2 YNFKEQ. CDR3 protein: CPSSQDGRGNEKLFF. CDR3 in DNA: TGTCCAAGCAGCCAAGATGGGCGTGGTAATGAAAAACTATTTTTT.